This T cell receptor (beta chain) was observed in a study of T-cell memory formation after mild COVID-19. This clonotype was counted a few times. The antigen remains undetermined. The germline gives CDR1 SNHLY, CDR2 FYNNEI. The CDR3 is 15 amino acids. Unmatched junction bases numbered 5, after V lost 2 bases and J lost 1 base. The study's findings and limits: Contracting CD4+ clones sat mainly in CM and EM; CD8+ in EMRA. CD4/CD8 balance characterized clones contracting day 15 to 85, and CD4+ skew characterized later expanders.

TCRdb reprocessed the 5' RACE reads via MiXCR and lists one record per CDR3 protein. The sample yields roughly 100,000 distinct CDR3 sequences, around 12% seen once. The gene calls are TRBV2 and TRBJ2-7; 7 positions match TRBD1. The TCR sequence derives from an adult woman who had mild COVID-19 (a few samples of this study predate the infection). Cell type and time point are not known. The material sequenced was PBMCs or a T cell subset sorted from them (not recorded which). CDR3 sequence reads: CASSEPRTGSYEQYF. The CDR3 DNA follows: TGTGCCAGCAGTGAACCTCGGACAGGTTCCTACGAGCAGTACTTC.